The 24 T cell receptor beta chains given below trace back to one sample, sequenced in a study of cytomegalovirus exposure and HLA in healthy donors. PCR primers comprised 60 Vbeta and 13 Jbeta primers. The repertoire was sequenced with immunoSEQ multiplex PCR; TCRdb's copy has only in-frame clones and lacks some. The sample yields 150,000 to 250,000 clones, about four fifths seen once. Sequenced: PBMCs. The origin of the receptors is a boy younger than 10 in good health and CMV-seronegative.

The CDR3 region is CASSLDRGRRPNTEAFF. DNA of the CDR3: TGTGCCAGCAGCTTGGACAGGGGGAGAAGGCCTAACACTGAAGCTTTCTTT. The chain uses TRBV5-6 and TRBJ1-1; 8 positions match TRBD1. The trim removed 0 bases at V and 2 bases at J, leaving 9 bases unmatched. This CDR3 has 17 residues. The germline V gene encodes CDR1 SGHDT and CDR2 YYEEEE.

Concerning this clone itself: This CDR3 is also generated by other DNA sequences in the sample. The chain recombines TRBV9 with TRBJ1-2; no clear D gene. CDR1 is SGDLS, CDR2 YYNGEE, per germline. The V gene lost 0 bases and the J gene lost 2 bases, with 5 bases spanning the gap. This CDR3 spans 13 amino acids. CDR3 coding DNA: TGTGCCAGCAGCGTAGGAGGGAACTATGGCTACACCTTC. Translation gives CASSVGGNYGYTF.

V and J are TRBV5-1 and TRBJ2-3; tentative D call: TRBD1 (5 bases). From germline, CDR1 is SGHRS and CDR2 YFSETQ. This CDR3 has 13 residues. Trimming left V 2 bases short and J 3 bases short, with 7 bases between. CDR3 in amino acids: CASSFSGTDTQYF. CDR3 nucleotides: TGCGCCAGCAGCTTTTCAGGGACAGATACGCAGTATTTT. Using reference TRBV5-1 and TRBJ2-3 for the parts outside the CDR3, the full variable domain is KAGVTQTPRYLIKTRGQQVTLSCSPISGHRSVSWYQQTPGQGLQFLFEYFSETQRNKGNFPGRFSGRQFSNSRSEMNVSTLELGDSALYLCASSFSGTDTQYFGPGTRLTVL.

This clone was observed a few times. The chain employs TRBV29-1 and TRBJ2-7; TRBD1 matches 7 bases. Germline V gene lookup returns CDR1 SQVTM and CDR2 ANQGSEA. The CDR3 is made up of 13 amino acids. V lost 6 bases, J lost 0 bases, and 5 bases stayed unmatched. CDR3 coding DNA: TGCAGCGTCATAAGACAGGGCTCCTACGAGCAGTACTTC. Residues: CSVIRQGSYEQYF.

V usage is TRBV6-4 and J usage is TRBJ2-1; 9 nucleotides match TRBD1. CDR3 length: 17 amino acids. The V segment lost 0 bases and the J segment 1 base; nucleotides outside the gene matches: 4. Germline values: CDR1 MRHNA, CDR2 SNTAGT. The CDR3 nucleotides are TGTGCCAGCAGTGACTCGAAGGGACAGGGATCCTACAATGAGCAGTTCTTC. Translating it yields CASSDSKGQGSYNEQFF.

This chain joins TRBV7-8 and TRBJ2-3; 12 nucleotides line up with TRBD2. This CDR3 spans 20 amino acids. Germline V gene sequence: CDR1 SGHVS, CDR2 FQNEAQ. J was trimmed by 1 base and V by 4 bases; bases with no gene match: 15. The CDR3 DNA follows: TGTGCCAGCAGCTCCTCCGGACTAGCGGGACCCCCCACCGGCACAGATACGCAGTATTTT. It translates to CASSSSGLAGPPTGTDTQYF.

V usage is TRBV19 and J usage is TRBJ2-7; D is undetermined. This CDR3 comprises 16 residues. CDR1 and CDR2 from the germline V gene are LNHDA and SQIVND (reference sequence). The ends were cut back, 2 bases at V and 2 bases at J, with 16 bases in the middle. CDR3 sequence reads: CASSITASAYAYEQYF. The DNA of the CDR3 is TGTGCCAGTAGTATAACGGCTAGTGCCTATGCCTACGAGCAGTACTTC.

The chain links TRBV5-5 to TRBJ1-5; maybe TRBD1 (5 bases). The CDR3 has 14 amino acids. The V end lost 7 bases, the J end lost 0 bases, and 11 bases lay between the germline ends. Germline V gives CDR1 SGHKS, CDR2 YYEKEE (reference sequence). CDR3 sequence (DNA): TGTGCCAGCCAACCCGACAGTAGCAATCAGCCCCAGCATTTT. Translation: CASQPDSSNQPQHF.

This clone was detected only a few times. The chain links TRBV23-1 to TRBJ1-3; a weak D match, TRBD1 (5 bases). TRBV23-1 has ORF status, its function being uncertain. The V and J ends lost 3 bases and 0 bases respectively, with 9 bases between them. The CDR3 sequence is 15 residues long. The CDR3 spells CASSQSGASGNTIYF. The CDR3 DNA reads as TGCGCCAGCAGTCAGAGCGGGGCCTCTGGAAACACCATATATTTT.

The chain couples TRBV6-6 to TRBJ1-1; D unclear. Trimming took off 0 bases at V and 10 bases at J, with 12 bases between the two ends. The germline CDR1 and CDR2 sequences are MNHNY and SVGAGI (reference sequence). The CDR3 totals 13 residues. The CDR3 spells CASSYSTDGVAFF. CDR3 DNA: TGTGCCAGCAGTTACTCGACGGACGGGGTAGCTTTCTTT.

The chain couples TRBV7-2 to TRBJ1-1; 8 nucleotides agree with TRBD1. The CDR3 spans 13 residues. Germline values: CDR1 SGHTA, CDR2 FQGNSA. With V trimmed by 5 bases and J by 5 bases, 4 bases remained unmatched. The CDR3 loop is CASSLQGETEAFF. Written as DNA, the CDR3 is TGTGCCAGCAGCCTACAGGGGGAAACTGAAGCTTTCTTT.

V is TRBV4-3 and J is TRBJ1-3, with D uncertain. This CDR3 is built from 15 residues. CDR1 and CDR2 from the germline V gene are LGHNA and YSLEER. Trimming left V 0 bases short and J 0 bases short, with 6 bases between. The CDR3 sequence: CASSQDLSSGNTIYF. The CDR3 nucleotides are TGCGCCAGCAGCCAAGATCTATCCTCTGGAAACACCATATATTTT.

The CDR3 DNA sequence: TGTGCCAGCAGCCGCGCCGGGACTAGCTCTTATACGCAGTATTTT. This codes for CASSRAGTSSYTQYF. The rearrangement links TRBV6-6 to TRBJ2-3; 9 nucleotides match TRBD2. This CDR3 has 15 amino acids. V shed 6 bases and J 7 bases; nucleotides not matched to a gene: 11. The germline V gene has CDR1 MNHNY and CDR2 SVGAGI (reference sequence).

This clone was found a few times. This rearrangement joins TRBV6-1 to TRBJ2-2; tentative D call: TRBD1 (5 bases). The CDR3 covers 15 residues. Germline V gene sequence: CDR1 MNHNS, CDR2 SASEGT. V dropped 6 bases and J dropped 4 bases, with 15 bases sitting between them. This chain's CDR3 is CASRITRTFTGELFF. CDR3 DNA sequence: TGTGCCAGCAGGATAACTCGGACATTCACCGGGGAGCTGTTTTTT.

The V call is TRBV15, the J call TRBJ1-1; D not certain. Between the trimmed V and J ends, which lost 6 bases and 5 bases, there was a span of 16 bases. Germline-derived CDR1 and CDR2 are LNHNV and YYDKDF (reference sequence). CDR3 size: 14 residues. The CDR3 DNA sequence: TGTGCCACCAGTCGAGGTCAAGCCGGAACTGAAGCTTTCTTT. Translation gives CATSRGQAGTEAFF.

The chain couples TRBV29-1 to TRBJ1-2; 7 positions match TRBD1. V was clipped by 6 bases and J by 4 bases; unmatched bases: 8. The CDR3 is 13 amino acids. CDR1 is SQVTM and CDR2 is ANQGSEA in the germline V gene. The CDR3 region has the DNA TGCAGCGTGCACTTGGGACAGTCCTATGGCTACACCTTC. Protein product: CSVHLGQSYGYTF.

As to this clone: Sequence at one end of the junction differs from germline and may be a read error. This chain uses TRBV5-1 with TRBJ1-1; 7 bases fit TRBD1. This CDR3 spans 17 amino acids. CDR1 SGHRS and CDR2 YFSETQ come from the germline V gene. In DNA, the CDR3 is TGCGCCAGCAGCTGGGACAGTTATAGGATCATCGGGGGTAAAGTGGCTTTT. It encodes CASSWDSYRIIGGKVAF.

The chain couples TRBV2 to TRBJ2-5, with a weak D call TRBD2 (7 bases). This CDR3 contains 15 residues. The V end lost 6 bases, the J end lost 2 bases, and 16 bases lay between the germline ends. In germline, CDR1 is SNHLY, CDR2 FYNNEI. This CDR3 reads CASSPRGARQETQYF. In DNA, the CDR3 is TGTGCCAGCAGCCCACGGGGGGCTAGGCAAGAGACCCAGTACTTC.

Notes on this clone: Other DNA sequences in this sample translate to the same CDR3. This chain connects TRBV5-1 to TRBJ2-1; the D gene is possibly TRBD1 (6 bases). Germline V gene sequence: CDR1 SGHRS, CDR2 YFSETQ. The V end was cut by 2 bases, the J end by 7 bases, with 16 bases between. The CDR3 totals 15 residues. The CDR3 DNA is TGCGCCAGCAGCTTTACAGGGTCGCGGGCTAATGAGCAGTTCTTC. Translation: CASSFTGSRANEQFF.

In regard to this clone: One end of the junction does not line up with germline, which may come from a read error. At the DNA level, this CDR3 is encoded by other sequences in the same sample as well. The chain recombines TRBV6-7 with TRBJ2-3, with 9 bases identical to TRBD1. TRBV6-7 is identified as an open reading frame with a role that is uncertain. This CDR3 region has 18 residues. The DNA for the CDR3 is TGTGCCAGTAGTTCTATCCCAAGGCACAGGGGGCAACAAGATACGCAGTATTTT. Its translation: CASSSIPRHRGQQDTQYF.

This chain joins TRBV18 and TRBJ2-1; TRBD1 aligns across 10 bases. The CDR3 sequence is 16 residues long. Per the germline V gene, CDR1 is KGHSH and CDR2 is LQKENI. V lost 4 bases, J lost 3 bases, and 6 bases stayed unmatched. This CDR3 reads CASSRFGTGDYNEQFF. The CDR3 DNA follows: TGTGCCAGCTCACGATTTGGGACAGGGGACTACAATGAGCAGTTCTTC.

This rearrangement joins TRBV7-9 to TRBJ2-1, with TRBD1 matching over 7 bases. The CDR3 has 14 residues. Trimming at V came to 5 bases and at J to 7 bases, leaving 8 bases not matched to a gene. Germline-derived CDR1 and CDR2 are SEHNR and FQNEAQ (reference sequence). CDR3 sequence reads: CASSPRTGLNEQFF. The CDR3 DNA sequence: TGTGCCAGCAGCCCTAGGACAGGCCTAAATGAGCAGTTCTTC. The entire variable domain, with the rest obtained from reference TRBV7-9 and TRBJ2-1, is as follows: DTGVSQNPRHKITKRGQNVTFRCDPISEHNRLYWYRQTLGQGPEFLTYFQNEAQLEKSRLLSDRFSAERPKGSFSTLEIQRTEQGDSAMYLCASSPRTGLNEQFFGPGTRLTVL.

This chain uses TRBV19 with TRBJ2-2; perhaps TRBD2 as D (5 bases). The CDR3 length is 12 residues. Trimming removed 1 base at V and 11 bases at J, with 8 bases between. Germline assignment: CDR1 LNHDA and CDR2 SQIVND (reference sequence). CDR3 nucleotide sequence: TGTGCCAGTAGTATAGCCCGGGGAGAGCTGTTTTTT. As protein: CASSIARGELFF.

The CDR3 loop reads CASSSQVGGGYTF. As DNA, the CDR3 is TGTGCCAGCAGTTCACAGGTCGGCGGCGGCTACACCTTC. The chain employs TRBV6-5 and TRBJ1-2; D might be TRBD1 (5 bases). V was trimmed by 4 bases and J by 8 bases, leaving 14 bases between them. Germline V gene sequence: CDR1 MNHEY, CDR2 SVGAGI. The CDR3 is 13 residues long.